One and the same sample provided the 11 T cell receptor beta chains below, sequenced in a study of molecular identifiers for immune sequencing clone quantification (dated by TCRdb to the late 2010s). Libraries were built with PCR. This sample was sequenced with an Illumina HiSeq 4000. TCRdb reworked the public reads: Q25 trimming with fastp, MiXCR clone assembly, productive beta chains retained. Each record represents a unique CDR3 protein, reported with the most common genes and DNA among its rows. Recorded for this sample are 300,000 to 400,000 distinct CDR3 sequences; roughly a fifth of them occurred a single time. The ten most abundant clones make up under 0.95% of the sample. Material: naive CD8+ T cells from blood, with Jurkat cell RNA spiked in. Sample cell subset or site, as interpreted from the label and publication: FACS-sorted CD8+CD4-CCR7+CD45RA+ naive T cells. The source of these receptors is a human donor in good health. Some libraries in this study had Jurkat cell RNA spiked in.

The sample holds many counts of this clonotype. The chain couples TRBV30 to TRBJ2-3; no clear D gene. The CDR3 spans 13 residues. The V end lost 1 base, the J end lost 2 bases, and 7 bases lay between the germline ends. Germline V gene data show CDR1 as GTSNPN and CDR2 as SVGIG (reference sequence). The CDR3 nucleotides read TGTGCCTGGAGTGCGGTTACCACAGATACGCAGTATTTT. Translated: CAWSAVTTDTQYF.

This clonotype was seen a few times. The J gene is TRBJ2-7, the V gene TRBV27, with 7 bases fitting TRBD1. Germline trimming cut 3 bases from V and 3 bases from J; bases unmatched to any gene: 5. This CDR3 spans 14 amino acids. Germline CDR1 reads MNHEY; CDR2 reads SMNVEV (reference sequence). The CDR3 here is CASSLARGYYEQYF. The CDR3 nucleotides are TGTGCCAGCAGTTTGGCCAGGGGGTACTACGAGCAGTACTTC.

This clonotype was detected many times. The chain combines TRBV12-3 or TRBV12-4 with TRBJ2-5; 14 positions match TRBD2. J was trimmed by 4 bases and V by 8 bases; bases with no gene match: 0. The CDR3 has 13 amino acids. CDR3 in amino acids: CASGLAGGETQYF. In DNA, the CDR3 is TGTGCCAGCGGACTAGCGGGAGGAGAGACCCAGTACTTC.

Details on this clonotype: This may come from a read error, since a much larger clone is one base off. The chain recombines TRBV4-1 with TRBJ1-5, with a possible D match to TRBD1 (5 bases). The length of the CDR3 is 15 residues. The germline gives CDR1 MGHRA, CDR2 YSYEKL. The CDR3 sequence is CASSQAATQGQPRHF. The CDR3, as DNA: TGCGCCAGCAGCCAGGCGGCAACTCAGGGTCAGCCCCGGCATTTT.

This clonotype showed up many times. The chain couples TRBV7-9 to TRBJ2-5, with unresolved D. Germline V gene data show CDR1 as SEHNR and CDR2 as FQNEAQ (reference sequence). Trimming stripped 6 bases from V and 5 bases from J, with 10 bases between. The CDR3 covers 12 residues. The CDR3, as DNA: TGTGCCAGCAGTCAAAATAGCGAGACCCAGTACTTC. Residues: CASSQNSETQYF.

This clonotype occurred many times. V usage is TRBV9 and J usage is TRBJ2-7; D may correspond to TRBD1 or TRBD2 (5 bases each). Per germline, CDR1 SGDLS and CDR2 YYNGEE. The V end lost 3 bases, the J end lost 0 bases, and 19 bases lay between the germline ends. The CDR3 extends over 17 amino acids. The CDR3 spells CASSGDQGAGSSYEQYF. The DNA of the CDR3 is TGTGCCAGCAGCGGAGACCAAGGGGCAGGGAGCTCCTACGAGCAGTACTTC.

This clonotype was observed once. V and J are TRBV13 and TRBJ2-1; D may be TRBD1 or TRBD2 (5 bases each). CDR3 size: 16 residues. Germline assignment: CDR1 PRHDT and CDR2 FYEKMQ (reference sequence). V lost 4 bases, J lost 12 bases, and 25 bases lay in between. CDR3 residues: CASSSSAEGYPSWQFF. The CDR3 DNA sequence: TGTGCCAGCAGCTCCAGTGCCGAGGGGTACCCATCGTGGCAGTTCTTC. The full variable domain, its missing parts supplied by reference TRBV13 and TRBJ2-1, is AAGVIQSPRHLIKEKRETATLKCYPIPRHDTVYWYQQGPGQDPQFLISFYEKMQSDKGSIPDRFSAQQFSDYHSELNMSSLELGDSALYFCASSSSAEGYPSWQFFGPGTRLTVL.

This clonotype was observed a handful of times. The V and J genes are TRBV19 and TRBJ2-3, with D possibly matching TRBD2 (6 bases). Germline CDR1 LNHDA, CDR2 SQIVND (reference sequence). The CDR3 totals 15 residues. Trimming took 1 base from V and 3 from J, leaving 11 bases between them. CDR3 in amino acids: CASSIVYGGTDTQYF. Written as DNA, the CDR3 is TGTGCCAGTAGTATAGTTTATGGGGGGACAGATACGCAGTATTTT. The full variable domain, in which reference TRBV19 and TRBJ2-3 provide the parts outside the CDR3, is DGGITQSPKYLFRKEGQNVTLSCEQNLNHDAMYWYRQDPGQGLRLIYYSQIVNDFQKGDIAEGYSVSREKKESFPLTVTSAQKNPTAFYLCASSIVYGGTDTQYFGPGTRLTVL.

This clonotype was seen a single time. The CDR3 is CASSVGQGLDKQYF. CDR3 in DNA: TGTGCCAGCAGCGTAGGACAGGGGTTGGACAAGCAGTACTTC. This chain connects TRBV9 to TRBJ2-7, with 8 positions matching TRBD1. The CDR3 length is 14 residues. Germline V CDR1 and CDR2: SGDLS, YYNGEE. Trimming cost V 0 bases and J 8 bases; bases outside gene matches: 7.

In regard to this clonotype: One end of the junction is discordant with germline, which a read error may explain. J is TRBJ2-3 and V is TRBV27; the match to TRBD1 covers 7 bases. Per the germline V gene, CDR1 is MNHEY and CDR2 is SMNVEV (reference sequence). The CDR3 is made up of 14 amino acids. The CDR3 sequence: CASSLTGSTDTQCF. The CDR3 DNA is TGTGCCAGCAGTTTGACAGGGAGCACAGATACGCAGTGTTTT.

This clonotype came up many times. V usage is TRBV7-9 and J usage is TRBJ2-5; D possibly uses TRBD1 or TRBD2 (5 bases each). The CDR3 has 14 residues. In germline, CDR1 is SEHNR, CDR2 FQNEAQ (reference sequence). V gave up 5 bases and J gave up 7 bases, with 17 bases separating them. CDR3 in DNA: TGTGCCAGCAGCCCAGAGGTTAAGGGGAGGACCCAGTACTTC. This translates into CASSPEVKGRTQYF.